This record covers a single T cell receptor beta chain. The specificity of this receptor is unknown. It has no much larger one-base neighbor in the sample; base qualities were not kept. In the same sample, other DNA sequences code for this CDR3. The data derive from a study of cytomegalovirus exposure and HLA in healthy donors (dated 2017 in TCRdb). For context, the study as a whole: According to an earlier analysis of 550 to 750 of the donors, roughly 180 million T cells yielded roughly 110 million unique TCR beta sequences and 276 Gb of sequence data. High-throughput TCR immunosequencing, statistical association of individual TCRs with disease status, and machine learning were combined to predict cytomegalovirus infection status. An early release covering roughly 640 HLA-typed donors comprised roughly 300 gigabases of sequencing data and around 85 million unique TCR sequences. A separate validation cohort of more than 100 different subjects was used in addition to the 666-subject first cohort. Rather than drawing on any new phenotypic data, the later analysis identified candidate immune exposures from TCR beta sequences and the way those sequences occurred across donors. Class I and class II HLA loci were covered by the typing at four-digit resolution. A later analysis re-examined previously published TCR beta repertoires from about 700 donors and added high-resolution HLA genotyping to investigate patterns of TCR occurrence. An earlier analysis of approximately 500 of the donors applied high-throughput TCR beta sequencing to assess whether each TCR beta V gene segment acted as functional or pseudogenic. All discovery cohort repertoires had been generated using a single sequencing platform. Because of strong linkage in the cohort, four to six DR-DQ haplotypes were treated as single units for association and clustering. On average, roughly 240,000 unique TCR beta nucleotide sequences were sequenced per donor among about 400 genotyped donors of the cohort, with roughly 18% of those sequences being non-productive. Typing coverage differed by locus: A, B, C, DRB1 and DQB1 were typed in about 629-630 donors, DQA1 in 500 to 550, DPA1 in 600 to 610, and DPB1 in 472. The genetic ancestry cluster associated with self-reported Caucasian donors included about 84% of the 398 genotyped donors. The study used immunosequencing to profile the T cell repertoires of approximately 630 subjects and linked those repertoires to cytomegalovirus serostatus. In a later genetic analysis, genome-wide SNP genotypes for about 55% of the roughly 670 donors were used, and that subset was treated as a discovery cohort. The aim of the study was to test whether cataloging public T cell receptors could identify signatures of past pathogen exposure. Alongside the repertoire data, information on donor age, sex, ethnicity and CMV serostatus was compiled.

Here is what the overall study found, with its caveats: A later genetic analysis reported fewer N-insertions in productive TCRs among donors in an Asian-associated ancestry cluster than the roughly 720-donor mean. Seventeen rarely observed V segments, including chromosome 9 orphons, were excluded from the earlier analysis of approximately 500 of the donors because counts were too low. Roughly uniform sequencing depth across donors was assumed in presence/absence analyses, although this assumption may not hold. In vitro tests confirmed that a few of the cytomegalovirus-associated TCR beta chains recognize cytomegalovirus antigens. In a later analysis, HLA-associated TCR beta chains were found to be more clonally expanded and to have lower generation probabilities than equally common non-associated chains. Most TCR sequences were observed very rarely across donors, whereas some public TCRs were present in many individuals. The study listed approximately 150 TCR beta chains as associated with cytomegalovirus. V-gene and J-gene trimming of TCR beta chains was associated with a missense DCLRE1C variant in a later genetic analysis, and the association was replicated in an independent cohort. Because some donors lacked HLA typing at each locus, the association tests relied only on the typed subset. The only immune exposure information available for the cohort was CMV serostatus. In a later analysis, several top co-occurrence clusters were reported to appear linked to parvovirus B19, influenza, CMV and Epstein-Barr virus. According to a later analysis, most CMV-associated TCR beta chains appeared to be HLA-restricted, and the HLA associations seemed to be driven largely by CMV exposure. This cohort had only TCR beta chains sequenced, and the lack of alpha or paired-chain data limited which features could be detected. The 87-base-pair reads could not distinguish some IMGT-functional V segments, including TRBV6-2 and TRBV6-3, so those segments were excluded. In a later analysis, TCR association rates were found to vary across HLA loci, with the most associated TCRs seen for DRB1 alleles and the fewest for HLA-C alleles. When HLA alleles, especially DR and DQ, strongly co-occurred, TCR associations were difficult to assign to individual alleles. A cluster of highly shared sequence variants was judged likely to be a technical artifact of the sequencing pipeline. The authors suggested that the approach could potentially be extended to other disease states and immunological phenotypes. A further reported finding was that TCR beta sequences accurately predicted the HLA-A and HLA-B alleles for most subjects in the first cohort. Correlated functional status among segregating V segments might be attributable to linkage disequilibrium, but an unknown experimental factor could not be ruled out. In a later analysis, around 17,000 TCR beta sequences were associated with specific HLA alleles at a false discovery rate of 0.05. Broadly in line with IMGT annotations, most TCR beta V segments showed up in productive rearrangements about 90% or about 30% of the time in an earlier analysis of around 600 of the donors. The classifier was reported to diagnose cytomegalovirus status with high specificity and sensitivity in both the original cohort and the validation cohort.

The library was built by means of the immunoSEQ multiplex PCR assay. A mixture of 60 forward primers for TCR Vbeta segments and 13 reverse primers for TCR Jbeta segments was used in the multiplex PCR. Amplification of the CDR3 region of rearranged TCR beta genes was performed with a multiplex PCR assay on genomic DNA. On the Illumina HiSeq System, the amplified TCR beta libraries were sequenced as 87-base-pair reads. As for the authors' bioinformatics: In a later analysis, 80 million or so unique TCR beta chains were counted across the roughly 610 repertoires, and roughly 10 million of these chains were shared by at least two donors. A nearest-neighbor algorithm error-corrected the raw reads and collapsed the reads into unique sequences, merging closely related sequences to remove PCR and sequencing errors. Alignment of CDR3 sequences to IMGT reference sequences was used to assign V, D and J gene segments. Each retained sequence needed at least a six-nucleotide match to both a V gene segment and a J gene segment. A rearrangement was called productive if the CDR3 had no stop codons and remained in frame with V and J, and every other rearrangement was called non-productive. Following IMGT convention, CDR3 was defined as the stretch from the second conserved V-encoded cysteine to the conserved J-encoded phenylalanine. Sequences without an unambiguous match to a single V gene segment were excluded from the earlier analysis of about 640 of the donors. An earlier analysis of 500 to 600 of the donors classified V segments as functional when productive rearrangements were above 56.7% and as segregating when the standard deviation between donors was above 5%. A statistical classification framework was built to diagnose cytomegalovirus status from the catalog of TCR beta chain sequences. V and J gene assignment, in a later analysis, came from comparing TCR nucleotide sequences with IMGT/GENE-DB human TR gene sequences. A later analysis assigned CDR3 sequences and most-parsimonious VDJ recombination scenarios with the TCRdist pipeline. In a later analysis, every TCR beta chain was defined by the combination of its CDR3 amino acid sequence and its V-gene family, and reads without a unique V-gene family were dropped. To address suspected cross-contamination and a sequencing artifact, a later analysis removed a few hundred highly shared, low-generation-probability nucleotide sequences. A later analysis calculated a clonal expansion index for each public chain from normalized within-repertoire ranks of inferred template counts. In a later analysis, generation probabilities were computed using a VDJ recombination model fitted to out-of-frame rearrangements, and the results were checked against IGoR. In a later analysis, TCR-TCR, TCR-HLA and TCR-CMV co-occurrence was scored with hypergeometric tests, and a repertoire-size bias correction was applied to TCR pairs. A later analysis estimated false discovery rates by permuting HLA or CMV assignments 20 times. In a later analysis, co-occurring TCRs were grouped using DBSCAN, and TCRdist sequence similarity was added for clustering within HLA-allele-positive subsets. Repertoires with fewer than 30,000 or more than 120,000 public chains were left out of co-occurrence clustering, as were about 5 repertoires with anomalous nucleotide sharing. Drawn from immuneACCESS, this table holds only the in-frame rearrangements with V and J called that TCRdb kept. Clones are partly lost; checked studies trace under half to an unresolved V gene and leave the rest unexplained. The D gene and trimming were derived from the DNA, and the V and J assignments and clone size from that table. For this sample there are 77,000 or so clones; more than 65% appear just once. The top ten clonotypes cover 15% to 20% of the sample.

The cohort was made up of around 720 healthy bone marrow donors. All cohort members were sampled while nominally healthy, although unrecorded immune exposures were likely present. The donor tested CMV seropositive, placing the donor among the 250 to 350 seropositive members of the cohort. Every donor gave a peripheral blood sample, and the peripheral blood mononuclear cells from that sample were used for TCR beta sequencing. Genomic DNA was extracted from the blood cell samples with the Qiagen DNeasy Blood Extraction Kit. CDR1 and CDR2, looked up from the germline V gene, are SGHRS and YFSETQ. Ends trimmed: V by 4 bases, J by 3 bases; bases unmatched to a gene: 6. The CDR3 starts with the cysteine, ends with the phenylalanine, and has 14 residues. CDR3 DNA only is kept here, 42 bases in frame from base 1.

This receptor was identified in a man between 70 and 80 years old in good health and CMV-seropositive. In this chain, TRBV5-1 is recombined with TRBJ2-5; the junction holds 7 bases that match TRBD2. Sequenced: PBMCs. The DNA reads as follows: TGCGCCAGCAGCCCCGGGAGCGGGAAAGAGACCCAGTACTTC. The encoded protein is CASSPGSGKETQYF.